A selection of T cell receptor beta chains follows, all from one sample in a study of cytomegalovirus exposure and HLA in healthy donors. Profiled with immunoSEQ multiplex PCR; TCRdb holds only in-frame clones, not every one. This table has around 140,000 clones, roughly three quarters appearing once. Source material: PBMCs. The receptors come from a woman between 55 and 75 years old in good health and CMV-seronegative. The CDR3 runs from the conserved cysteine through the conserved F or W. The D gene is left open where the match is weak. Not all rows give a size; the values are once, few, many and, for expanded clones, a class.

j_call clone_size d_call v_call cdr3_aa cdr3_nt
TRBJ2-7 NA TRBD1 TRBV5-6 CASSDRTTGGYEQYF TGTGCCAGCAGCGATAGAACCACAGGGGGGTACGAGCAGTACTTC
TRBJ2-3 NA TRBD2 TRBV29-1 CSVRGGTSTDTQYF TGCAGCGTTCGGGGAGGGACTAGCACAGATACGCAGTATTTT
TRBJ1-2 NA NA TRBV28 CASSLREGYTF TGTGCCAGCAGTTTACGAGAGGGCTACACCTTC
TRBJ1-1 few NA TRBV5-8 CASPGGNTEAFF TGTGCCAGCCCCGGGGGTAACACTGAAGCTTTCTTT
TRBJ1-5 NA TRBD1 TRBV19 CASSRAQGANQPQHF TGTGCCAGTAGTAGGGCACAGGGGGCAAATCAGCCCCAGCATTTT
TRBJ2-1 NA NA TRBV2 CASSGEGSDEQFF TGTGCCAGCAGTGGTGAAGGGAGCGATGAGCAGTTCTTC
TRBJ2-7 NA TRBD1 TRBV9 CASSSILGQGNEQYF TGTGCCAGCAGCTCGATTCTAGGACAGGGCAACGAGCAGTACTTC
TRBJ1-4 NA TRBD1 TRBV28 CASSPRDRGEKLFF TGTGCCAGCAGTCCCCGGGACAGGGGTGAAAAACTGTTTTTT
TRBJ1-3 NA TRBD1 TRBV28 CASSLPGQGSGNTIYF TGTGCCAGCAGTTTGCCCGGACAGGGGTCTGGAAACACCATATATTTT
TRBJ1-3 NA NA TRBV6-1 CASTGTDSGNTIYF TGTGCCAGCACAGGTACAGACTCTGGAAACACCATATATTTT
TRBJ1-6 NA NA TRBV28 CASRQRGAGVDNSPLHF TGTGCCAGCAGACAACGGGGGGCGGGGGTAGATAATTCACCCCTCCACTTT
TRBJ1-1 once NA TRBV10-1 CASSEPGQENTEAFF TGCGCCAGCAGTGAGCCGGGACAAGAGAACACTGAAGCTTTCTTT
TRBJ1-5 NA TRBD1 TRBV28 CASSLRQGSQPQHF TGTGCCAGCAGTCTCCGACAGGGAAGCCAGCCCCAGCATTTT
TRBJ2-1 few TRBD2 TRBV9 CASSASGTSASRGYNEQFF TGTGCCAGCAGCGCATCCGGGACTAGCGCCTCTCGGGGGTACAATGAGCAGTTCTTC
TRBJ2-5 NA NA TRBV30 CAWSLPGNQETQYF TGTGCCTGGAGTCTCCCAGGGAACCAAGAGACCCAGTACTTC
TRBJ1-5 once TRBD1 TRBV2 CASSADRDSNQPQHF TGTGCCAGCAGTGCGGACAGGGATAGCAATCAGCCCCAGCATTTT
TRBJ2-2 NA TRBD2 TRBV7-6 CASSQWTSGSNTGELFF TGTGCCAGCAGCCAATGGACTAGCGGGAGTAACACCGGGGAGCTGTTTTTT
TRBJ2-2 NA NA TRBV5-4 CASSLTQGWETGELFF TGTGCCAGCAGCTTAACACAGGGATGGGAGACCGGGGAGCTGTTTTTT
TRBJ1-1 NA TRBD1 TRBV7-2 CASSARTGMNTEAFF TGTGCCAGCAGCGCCCGGACAGGCATGAACACTGAAGCTTTCTTT
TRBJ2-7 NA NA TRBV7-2 CASSPQWGGTLASYEQYF TGTGCCAGCAGCCCGCAATGGGGGGGGACACTAGCCTCCTACGAGCAGTACTTC
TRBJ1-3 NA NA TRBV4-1 CASVGPRGNTIYF TGCGCCAGCGTGGGCCCTCGGGGAAACACCATATATTTT
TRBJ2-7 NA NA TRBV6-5 CASSSLSAGGYEQYF TGTGCCAGCAGCTCCCTCTCGGCAGGGGGGTACGAGCAGTACTTC
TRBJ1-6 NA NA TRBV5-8 CASSLVRVDEPLHF TGTGCCAGCAGCTTGGTCAGGGTCGACGAACCCCTCCACTTT
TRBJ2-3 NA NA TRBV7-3 CASRDKITDTQYF TGTGCCAGCCGTGACAAGATCACAGATACGCAGTATTTT
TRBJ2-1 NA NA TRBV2 CASMASAHNEQFF TGTGCCAGCATGGCTAGCGCCCACAATGAGCAGTTCTTC
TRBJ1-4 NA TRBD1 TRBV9 CASSPVVGQGAEKLFF TGTGCCAGCAGCCCAGTTGTTGGACAGGGGGCTGAAAAACTGTTTTTT
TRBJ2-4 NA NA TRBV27 CASSGVGRGDIQYF TGTGCCAGCAGTGGGGTGGGCAGGGGGGACATTCAGTACTTC
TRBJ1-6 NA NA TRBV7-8 CASTVAQGFSVSSPLHF TGTGCCAGCACCGTAGCGCAGGGATTCAGTGTTAGTTCACCCCTCCACTTT
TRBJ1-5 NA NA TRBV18 CASSPKADLGPQHF TGTGCCAGCTCACCTAAGGCAGATCTAGGACCCCAGCATTTT
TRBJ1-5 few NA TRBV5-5 CASSSRANSGYQPQHF TGTGCCAGCAGCAGCCGGGCCAATAGCGGCTATCAGCCCCAGCATTTT
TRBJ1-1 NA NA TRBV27 CASSPMAPRDTEAFF TGTGCCAGCAGTCCCATGGCCCCGAGGGACACTGAAGCTTTCTTT
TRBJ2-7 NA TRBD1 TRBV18 CASSPSGGTYEQYF TGTGCCAGCTCACCCTCAGGGGGCACCTACGAGCAGTACTTC
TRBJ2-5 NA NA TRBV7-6 CASSLGQGFTQETQYF TGTGCCAGCAGCTTAGGGCAGGGGTTTACACAAGAGACCCAGTACTTC
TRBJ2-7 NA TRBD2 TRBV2 CASHSGSGYEQYF TGTGCCAGCCACAGCGGGAGCGGTTACGAGCAGTACTTC
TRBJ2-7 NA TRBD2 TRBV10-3 CAISESAASGGSYEQYF TGTGCCATCAGTGAGTCGGCTGCTAGCGGGGGGTCCTACGAGCAGTACTTC
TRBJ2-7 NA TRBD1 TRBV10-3 CAISESPGTGSEQYF TGTGCCATCAGTGAGTCTCCCGGGACAGGGAGCGAGCAGTACTTC
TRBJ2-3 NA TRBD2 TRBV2 CASLRGLVSGDTQYF TGTGCCAGCTTGAGAGGACTAGTATCAGGGGATACGCAGTATTTT
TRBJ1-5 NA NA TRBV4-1 CASSQDRGNQPQHF TGCGCCAGCAGCCAAGACAGGGGTAATCAGCCCCAGCATTTT
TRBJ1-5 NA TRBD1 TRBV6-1 CASTPGQGFQPQHF TGTGCCAGCACCCCGGGACAGGGTTTCCAGCCCCAGCATTTT
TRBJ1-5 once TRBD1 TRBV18 CASSLGTGHNQPQHF TGTGCCAGCTCACTGGGGACAGGCCACAATCAGCCCCAGCATTTT
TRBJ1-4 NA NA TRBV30 CACFHREITDNGEKLFF TGTGCCTGTTTCCACAGGGAAATCACCGACAACGGGGAAAAACTGTTTTTT
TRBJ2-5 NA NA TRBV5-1 CASSPGGWYQETQYF TGCGCCAGCAGCCCCGGGGGTTGGTACCAAGAGACCCAGTACTTC